Included here is one T cell receptor beta chain sequence, with context. This entry is derived from a study of a mutant IDH1 vaccine in newly diagnosed glioma. Regarding time point: baseline, week 1 (first vaccination visit). Treatment specified: pre-vaccination baseline after standard-of-care therapy. Clones were sequenced by immunoSEQ multiplex PCR, and TCRdb holds only the in-frame ones, with some missing. The table includes tens of thousands of clones, 79% detected once. Germline V gene sequence: CDR1 MGHRA, CDR2 YSYEKL. The CDR3 runs 15 residues. V was clipped by 4 bases and J by 5 bases, with 17 bases between them.

This material consisted of PBMCs, taken from a glioma patient treated with radiotherapy, temozolomide or both. V and J are TRBV4-1 and TRBJ2-5; D might be TRBD1 or TRBD2, each matching 6 bases. This receptor was identified in a man aged 50 or older with glioma. The CDR3 spells CASSPRKGGRETQYF. CDR3 nucleotides: TGCGCCAGCAGCCCCAGGAAAGGGGGGAGGGAGACCCAGTACTTC.